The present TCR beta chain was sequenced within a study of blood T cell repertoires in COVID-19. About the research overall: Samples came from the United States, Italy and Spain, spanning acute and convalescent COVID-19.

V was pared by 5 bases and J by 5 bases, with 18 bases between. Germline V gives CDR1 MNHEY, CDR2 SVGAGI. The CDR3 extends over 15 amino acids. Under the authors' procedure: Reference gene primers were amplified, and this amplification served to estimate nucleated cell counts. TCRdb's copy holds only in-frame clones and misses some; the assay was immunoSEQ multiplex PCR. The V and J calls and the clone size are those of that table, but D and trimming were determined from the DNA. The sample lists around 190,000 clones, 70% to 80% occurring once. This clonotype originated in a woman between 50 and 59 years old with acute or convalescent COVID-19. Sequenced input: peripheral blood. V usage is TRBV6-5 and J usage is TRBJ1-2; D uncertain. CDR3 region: CASSRSVITGYGYTF. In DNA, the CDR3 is TGTGCCAGCAGTCGGTCCGTCATCACGGGGTATGGCTACACCTTC.